The present T cell receptor beta chain was sequenced within a study of blood T cell repertoires in COVID-19. In the study overall: Researchers got acute and convalescent COVID-19 samples from the United States, Italy and Spain. PBMCs, B-cell-depleted T cells, or T cells provided the cDNA or gDNA that made up the material.

Germline lookup yields CDR1 GTSNPN and CDR2 SVGIG (reference sequence). Trimming left V 7 bases short and J 8 bases short, with 14 bases between. CDR3 length equals 12 residues. Under the authors' procedure: Estimated nucleated cell counts came from reference gene primer amplification. Using immunoSEQ multiplex PCR, the repertoire was profiled, and TCRdb retains in-frame clones only, with some absent. That table is the source of V, J and clone size, and D and trimming were worked out from the DNA. The sample lists under 85,000 clones; around 84% were seen once. The genes are TRBV30 and TRBJ1-4; no firm D call. This clonotype was obtained from a man in his fifties or sixties with acute or convalescent COVID-19. The sequencing sample was made of peripheral blood. CDR3 protein: CALRDLREKLFF. CDR3 coding DNA: TGTGCCTTGAGGGATTTGAGGGAAAAACTGTTTTTT.